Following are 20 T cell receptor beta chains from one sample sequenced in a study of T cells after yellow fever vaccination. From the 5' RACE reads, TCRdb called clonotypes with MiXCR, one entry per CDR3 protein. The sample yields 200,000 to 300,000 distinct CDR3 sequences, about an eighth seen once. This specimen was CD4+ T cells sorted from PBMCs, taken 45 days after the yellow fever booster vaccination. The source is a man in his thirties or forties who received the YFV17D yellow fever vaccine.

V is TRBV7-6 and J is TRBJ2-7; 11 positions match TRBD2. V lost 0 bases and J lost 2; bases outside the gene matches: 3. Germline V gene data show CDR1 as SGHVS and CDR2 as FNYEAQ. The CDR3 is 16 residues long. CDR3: CASSLAGTSGAYEQYF. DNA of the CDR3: TGTGCCAGCAGCTTAGCGGGGACTAGCGGAGCCTACGAGCAGTACTTC.

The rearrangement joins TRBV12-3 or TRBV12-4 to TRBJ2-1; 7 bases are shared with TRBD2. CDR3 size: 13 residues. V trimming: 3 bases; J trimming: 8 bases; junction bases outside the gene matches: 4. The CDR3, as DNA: TGTGCCAGCAGTTTGGGCGGGAGCTATGAGCAGTTCTTC. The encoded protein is CASSLGGSYEQFF.

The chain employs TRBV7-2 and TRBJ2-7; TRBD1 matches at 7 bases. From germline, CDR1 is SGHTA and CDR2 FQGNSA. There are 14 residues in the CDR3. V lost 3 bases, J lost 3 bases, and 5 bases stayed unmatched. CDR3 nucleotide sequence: TGTGCCAGCAGCTTGGGACAGTCCTACTACGAGCAGTACTTC. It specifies CASSLGQSYYEQYF.

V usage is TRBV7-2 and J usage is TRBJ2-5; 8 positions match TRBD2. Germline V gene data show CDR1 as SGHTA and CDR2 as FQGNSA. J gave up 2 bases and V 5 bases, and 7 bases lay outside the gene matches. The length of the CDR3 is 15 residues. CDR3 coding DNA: TGTGCCAGCAGCCTCAACCCGGGGGGGCAAGAGACCCAGTACTTC. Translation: CASSLNPGGQETQYF.

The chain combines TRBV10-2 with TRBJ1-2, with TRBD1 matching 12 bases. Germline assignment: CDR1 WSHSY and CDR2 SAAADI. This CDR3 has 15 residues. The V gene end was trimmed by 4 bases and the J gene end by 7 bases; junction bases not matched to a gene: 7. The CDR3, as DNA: TGCGCCAGCAGTGGCCGGGACAGGGGGCGCGGTGGCTACACCTTC. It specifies CASSGRDRGRGGYTF.

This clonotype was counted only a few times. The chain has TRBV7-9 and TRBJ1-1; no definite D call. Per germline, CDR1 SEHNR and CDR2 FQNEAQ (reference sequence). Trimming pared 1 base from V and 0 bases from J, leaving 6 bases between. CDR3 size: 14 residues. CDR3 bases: TGTGCCAGCAGCTTAGATCAGGTGAACACTGAAGCTTTCTTT. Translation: CASSLDQVNTEAFF.

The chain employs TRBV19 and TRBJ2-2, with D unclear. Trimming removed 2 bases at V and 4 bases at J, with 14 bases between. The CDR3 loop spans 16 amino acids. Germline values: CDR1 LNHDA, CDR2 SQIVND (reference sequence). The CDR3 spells CASSISLVTGTGELFF. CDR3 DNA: TGTGCCAGTAGTATATCTCTAGTGACCGGCACCGGGGAGCTGTTTTTT. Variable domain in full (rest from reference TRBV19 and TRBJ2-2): DGGITQSPKYLFRKEGQNVTLSCEQNLNHDAMYWYRQDPGQGLRLIYYSQIVNDFQKGDIAEGYSVSREKKESFPLTVTSAQKNPTAFYLCASSISLVTGTGELFFGEGSRLTVL.

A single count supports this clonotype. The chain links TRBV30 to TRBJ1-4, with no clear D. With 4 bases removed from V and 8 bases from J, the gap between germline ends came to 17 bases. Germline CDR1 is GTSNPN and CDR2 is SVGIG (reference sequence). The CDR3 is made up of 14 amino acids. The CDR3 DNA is TGTGCCTGGACCTTCCGACTTCAGGAAGAAAAACTGTTTTTT. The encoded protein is CAWTFRLQEEKLFF.

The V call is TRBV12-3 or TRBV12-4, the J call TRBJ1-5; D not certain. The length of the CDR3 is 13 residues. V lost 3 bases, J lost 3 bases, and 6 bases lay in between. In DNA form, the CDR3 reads TGTGCCAGCAGTTTTGACCCCAATCAGCCCCAGCATTTT. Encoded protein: CASSFDPNQPQHF.

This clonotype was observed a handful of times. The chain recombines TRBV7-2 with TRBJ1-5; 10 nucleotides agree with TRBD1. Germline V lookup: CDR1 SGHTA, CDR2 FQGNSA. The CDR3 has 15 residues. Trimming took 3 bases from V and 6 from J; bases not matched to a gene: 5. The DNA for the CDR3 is TGTGCCAGCAGCTTGGCGACAGGGGGCAGTCAGCCCCAGCATTTT. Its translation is CASSLATGGSQPQHF.

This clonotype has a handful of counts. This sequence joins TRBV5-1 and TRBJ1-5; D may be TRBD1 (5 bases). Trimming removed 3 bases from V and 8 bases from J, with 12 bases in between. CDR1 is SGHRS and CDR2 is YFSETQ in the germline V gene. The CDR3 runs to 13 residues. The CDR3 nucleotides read TGCGCCAGCAGCTCAGACAGTCACGAGCCCCAGCATTTT. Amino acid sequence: CASSSDSHEPQHF.

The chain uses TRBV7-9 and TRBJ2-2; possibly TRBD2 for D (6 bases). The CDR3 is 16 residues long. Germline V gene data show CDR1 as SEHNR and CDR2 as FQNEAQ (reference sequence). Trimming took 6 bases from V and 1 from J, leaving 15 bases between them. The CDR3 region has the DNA TGTGCCAGCAGGCCAGCCGGGGGAAAGAACACCGGGGAGCTGTTTTTT. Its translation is CASRPAGGKNTGELFF.

CDR3 loop: CSVGGQLGKYEQYF. The CDR3 coding sequence is TGCAGCGTTGGGGGACAGTTGGGTAAGTACGAGCAGTACTTC. The rearrangement uses TRBV29-1 and TRBJ2-7, with 7 positions matching TRBD1. The germline CDR1 and CDR2 sequences are SQVTM and ANQGSEA. The CDR3 has 14 amino acids. J lost 4 bases, V lost 4 bases, and 10 bases had no gene match.

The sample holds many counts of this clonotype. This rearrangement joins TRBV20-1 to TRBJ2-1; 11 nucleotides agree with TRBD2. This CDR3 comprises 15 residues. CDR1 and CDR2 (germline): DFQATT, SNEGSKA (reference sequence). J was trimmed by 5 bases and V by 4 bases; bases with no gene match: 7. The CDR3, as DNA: TGCAGTGCTATCCTGGGGACTAGCGGAGACAATGAGCAGTTCTTC. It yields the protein CSAILGTSGDNEQFF.

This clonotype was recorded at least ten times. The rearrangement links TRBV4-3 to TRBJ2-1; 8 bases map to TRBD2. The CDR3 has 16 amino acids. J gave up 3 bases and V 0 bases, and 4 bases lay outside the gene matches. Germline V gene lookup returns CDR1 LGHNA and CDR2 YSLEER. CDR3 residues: CASSQDALADYNEQFF. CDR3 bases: TGCGCCAGCAGCCAAGATGCACTAGCGGACTACAATGAGCAGTTCTTC.

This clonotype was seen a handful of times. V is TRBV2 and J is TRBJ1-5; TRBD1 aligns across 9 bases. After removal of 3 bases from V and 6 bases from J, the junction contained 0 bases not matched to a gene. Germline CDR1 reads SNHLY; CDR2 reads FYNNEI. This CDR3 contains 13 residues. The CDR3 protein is CASSETGGQPQHF. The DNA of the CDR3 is TGTGCCAGCAGTGAGACAGGGGGTCAGCCCCAGCATTTT.

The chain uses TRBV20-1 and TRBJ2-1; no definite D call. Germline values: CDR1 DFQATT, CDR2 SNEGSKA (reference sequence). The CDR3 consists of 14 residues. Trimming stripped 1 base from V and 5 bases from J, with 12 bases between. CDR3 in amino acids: CSARGASWNNEQFF. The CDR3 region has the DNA TGCAGTGCTAGAGGCGCTTCTTGGAACAATGAGCAGTTCTTC.

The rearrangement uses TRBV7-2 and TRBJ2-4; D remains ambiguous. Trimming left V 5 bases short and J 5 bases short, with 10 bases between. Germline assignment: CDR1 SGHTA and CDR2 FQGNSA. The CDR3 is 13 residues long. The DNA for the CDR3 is TGTGCCAGCAGCCTTGTAGGTCAAAACATTCAGTACTTC. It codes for CASSLVGQNIQYF.

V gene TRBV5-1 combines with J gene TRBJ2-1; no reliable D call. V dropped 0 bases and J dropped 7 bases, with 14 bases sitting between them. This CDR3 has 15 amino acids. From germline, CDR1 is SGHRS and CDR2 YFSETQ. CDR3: CASSLGGPLGNEQFF. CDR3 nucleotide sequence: TGCGCCAGCAGCTTGGGGGGTCCTTTAGGGAATGAGCAGTTCTTC.

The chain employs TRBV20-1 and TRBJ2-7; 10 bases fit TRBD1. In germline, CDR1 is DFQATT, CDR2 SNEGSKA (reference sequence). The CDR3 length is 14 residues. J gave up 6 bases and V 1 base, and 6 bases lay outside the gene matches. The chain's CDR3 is CSARVGGQGFEQYF. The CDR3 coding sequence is TGCAGTGCTAGAGTGGGGGGACAGGGGTTCGAGCAGTACTTC.